The entry below describes one T cell receptor beta chain. This sample was included in a study of blood T cell repertoires in COVID-19. Turning to the study itself: Donors in the United States, Italy and Spain gave samples during acute or convalescent COVID-19. PBMCs, B-cell-depleted T cells, or T cells were the source of the cDNA or gDNA that made up the material.

Original data processing: How many nucleated cells were present was estimated from reference gene primer amplification. Assay: immunoSEQ multiplex PCR; the TCRdb copy retains only in-frame clones and omits some. V, J and clone size derive from that table, while D and trimming were established from the DNA sequence. The data show about 200,000 clones, around four fifths seen once. The TCR comes from a man between 60 and 75 years old with COVID-19, enrolled during active disease. Specimen: peripheral blood.

The CDR3 nucleotides read TGTGCCAGCAGTCCCGTCGGGGGAGAGACCCAGTACTTC. Its protein is CASSPVGGETQYF. The V call is TRBV28, the J call TRBJ2-5; perhaps TRBD2 as D (6 bases). With 5 bases removed from V and 4 bases from J, the gap between germline ends came to 11 bases. This CDR3 contains 13 residues. Germline V gene data show CDR1 as MDHEN and CDR2 as SYDVKM.